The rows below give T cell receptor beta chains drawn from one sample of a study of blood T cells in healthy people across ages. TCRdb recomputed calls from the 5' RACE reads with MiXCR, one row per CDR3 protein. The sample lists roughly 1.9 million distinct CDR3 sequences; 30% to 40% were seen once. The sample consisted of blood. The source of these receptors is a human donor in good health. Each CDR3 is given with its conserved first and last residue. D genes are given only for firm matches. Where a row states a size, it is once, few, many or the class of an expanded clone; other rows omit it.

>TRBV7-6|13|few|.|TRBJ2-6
TGTGCCAGCACCCTTTATGGGGCCAACGTCCTGACTTTC
CASTLYGANVLTF
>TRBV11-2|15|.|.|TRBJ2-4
TGTGCCAGCAGCGAGGACTGGGGGGCGCGGGGAGAGCAGTACTTC
CASSEDWGARGEQYF
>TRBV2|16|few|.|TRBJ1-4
TGTGCCAGCACCGATCACGGGACTGTCCAACTCGAAAAACTGTTTTTT
CASTDHGTVQLEKLFF
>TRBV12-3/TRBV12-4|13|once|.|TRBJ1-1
TGTGCCAGCAGTTTAGGGCCTCATCGGGGCGCTTTCTTT
CASSLGPHRGAFF
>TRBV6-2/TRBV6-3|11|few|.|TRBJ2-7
TGTGCCAGTAATAGTATCTACGAGCAGTACTTC
CASNSIYEQYF
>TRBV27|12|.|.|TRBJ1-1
TGTGCCAGCAGTTTCCCGAACAGGGAAGCTTTCTTT
CASSFPNREAFF
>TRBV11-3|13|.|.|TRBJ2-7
TGTGCCAGCACCCCTCCCTTCTCCTACGAGCAGTACTTC
CASTPPFSYEQYF
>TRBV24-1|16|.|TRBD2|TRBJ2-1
TGTGCCACCAGTGATCAGCGGGGGGGCTACTACAGTGAGCAGTTCTTC
CATSDQRGGYYSEQFF
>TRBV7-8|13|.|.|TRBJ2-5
TGTGCCAGCAGTCGGACGGTGGATGGGGAGCAGTACTTC
CASSRTVDGEQYF
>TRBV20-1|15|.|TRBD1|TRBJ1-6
TGCAGTGCTAGACAGGGGGTTTCCTATAATTCACCCCTCCACTTT
CSARQGVSYNSPLHF
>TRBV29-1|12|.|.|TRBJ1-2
TGCAGCGTTGTGGGGACGGACTATGGCTACACCTTC
CSVVGTDYGYTF
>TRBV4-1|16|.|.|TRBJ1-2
TGCGCCAGCAGCCCCGGTTTCGGGGCCCAAGTGTATGGCTACACCTTC
CASSPGFGAQVYGYTF
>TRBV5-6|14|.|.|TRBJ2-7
TGTGCCAGCAGCTTTGTCCCGGGAAACTACGAGCAGTACTTC
CASSFVPGNYEQYF
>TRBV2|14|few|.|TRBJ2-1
TGTGCCAGCAGTGATGGCCTAGCCGACAATGAGCAGTTCTTC
CASSDGLADNEQFF
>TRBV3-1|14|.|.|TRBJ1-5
TGTGCCAGCAGTCCGACAAGGGGCGGGCAGCCCCAGCATTTT
CASSPTRGGQPQHF
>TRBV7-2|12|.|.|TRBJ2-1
TGTGCCGGCAGCCCGACGGTGGACGAGCAGTTCTTC
CAGSPTVDEQFF
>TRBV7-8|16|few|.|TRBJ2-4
TGTGCCAGCAGCTCCCCCCGGGACGGGTCTGAGGACATTCAGTACTTC
CASSSPRDGSEDIQYF
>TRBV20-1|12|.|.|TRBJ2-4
TGCAGCTTTTATAGGGCCAAAAACATTCAGTACTTC
CSFYRAKNIQYF
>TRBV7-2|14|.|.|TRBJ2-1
TGTGCCAGCAGCCTAAGGGACTGGCGCAATGAGCAGTTCTTC
CASSLRDWRNEQFF
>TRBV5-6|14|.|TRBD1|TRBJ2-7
TGTGCCAGCAGACCTATGGACAGGGGCTACGAGCAGTACTTC
CASRPMDRGYEQYF
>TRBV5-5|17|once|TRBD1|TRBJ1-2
TGTGCCAGCAGCTTAACCGGGACAGGGGTTATTGACTATGGCTACACCTTC
CASSLTGTGVIDYGYTF
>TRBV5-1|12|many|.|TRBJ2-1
TGCGCCAGCAGCTTGAGGGGTGGTGAGCAGTTCTTC
CASSLRGGEQFF
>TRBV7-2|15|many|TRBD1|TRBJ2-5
TGTGCCAGCAGCTTAGGAGGGGGCGCACAAGAGACCCAGTACTTC
CASSLGGGAQETQYF
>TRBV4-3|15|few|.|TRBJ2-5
TGCGCCAGCAGCCAAGGGATCGGATACCAAGAGACCCAGTACTTC
CASSQGIGYQETQYF
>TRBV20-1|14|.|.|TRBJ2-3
TGCAGTGCTAGACTCCTCTCTAACACAGATACGCAGTATTTT
CSARLLSNTDTQYF
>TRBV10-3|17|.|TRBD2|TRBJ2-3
TGTGCCATCAGTGGGACTAGCGGGGCACATAGCACAGATACGCAGTATTTT
CAISGTSGAHSTDTQYF
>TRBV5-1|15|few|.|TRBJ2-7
TGCGCCAGCAGCCGGGGGGGACAGGGAAGCCACGAGCAGTACTTC
CASSRGGQGSHEQYF
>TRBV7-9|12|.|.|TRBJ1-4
TGTGCCAGCAGCTTTACTAATGAAAAACTGTTTTTT
CASSFTNEKLFF
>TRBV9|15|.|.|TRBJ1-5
TGTGCCAGCAGCCCAGAGGGGATACACAATCAGCCCCAGCATTTT
CASSPEGIHNQPQHF
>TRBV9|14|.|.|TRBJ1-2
TGTGCCAGCAGCGTAGCTGGGGGAGGTTTAGGCTACACCTTC
CASSVAGGGLGYTF
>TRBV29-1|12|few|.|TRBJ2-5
TGCAGCGTTGGTGGGGAAGGGGAGACCCAGTACTTC
CSVGGEGETQYF